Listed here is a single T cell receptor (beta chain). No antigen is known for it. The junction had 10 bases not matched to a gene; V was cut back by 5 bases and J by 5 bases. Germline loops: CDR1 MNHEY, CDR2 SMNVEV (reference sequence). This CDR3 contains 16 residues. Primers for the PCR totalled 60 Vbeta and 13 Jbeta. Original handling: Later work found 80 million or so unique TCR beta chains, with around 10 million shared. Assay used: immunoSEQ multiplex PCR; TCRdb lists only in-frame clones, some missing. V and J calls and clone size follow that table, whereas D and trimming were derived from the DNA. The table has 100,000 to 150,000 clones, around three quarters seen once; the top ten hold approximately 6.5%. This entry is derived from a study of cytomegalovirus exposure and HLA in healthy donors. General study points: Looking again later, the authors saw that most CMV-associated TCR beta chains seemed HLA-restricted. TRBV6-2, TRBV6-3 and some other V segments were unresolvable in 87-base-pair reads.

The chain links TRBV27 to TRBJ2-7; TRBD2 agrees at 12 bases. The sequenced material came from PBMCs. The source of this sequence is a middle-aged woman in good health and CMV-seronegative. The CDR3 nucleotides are TGTGCCAGCAGTCCCCTTTCTAGCGGGAGGGCCCACGAGCAGTACTTC. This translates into CASSPLSSGRAHEQYF.